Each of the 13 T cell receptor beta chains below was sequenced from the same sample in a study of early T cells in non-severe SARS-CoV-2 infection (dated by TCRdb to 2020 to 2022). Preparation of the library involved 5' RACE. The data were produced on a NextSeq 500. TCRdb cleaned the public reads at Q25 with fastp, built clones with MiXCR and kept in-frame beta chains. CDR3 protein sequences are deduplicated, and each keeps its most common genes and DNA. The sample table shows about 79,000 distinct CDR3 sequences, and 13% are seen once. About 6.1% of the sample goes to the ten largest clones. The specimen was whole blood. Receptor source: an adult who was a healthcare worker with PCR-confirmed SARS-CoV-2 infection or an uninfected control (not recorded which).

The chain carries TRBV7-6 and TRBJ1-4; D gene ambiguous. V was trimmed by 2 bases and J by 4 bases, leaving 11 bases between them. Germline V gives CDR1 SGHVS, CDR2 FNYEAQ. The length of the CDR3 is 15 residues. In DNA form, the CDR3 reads TGTGCCAGCAGCTTACGGACGGCGAATAATGAAAAACTGTTTTTT. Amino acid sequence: CASSLRTANNEKLFF.

The CDR3, as DNA: TGTGCCAGCACCATTACCGCTAGCACAGATACGCAGTATTTT. It yields the protein CASTITASTDTQYF. The J gene is TRBJ2-3, the V gene TRBV12-3 or TRBV12-4; D is unclear. V was clipped by 7 bases and J by 0 bases, with 11 bases between them. The CDR3 contains 14 residues.

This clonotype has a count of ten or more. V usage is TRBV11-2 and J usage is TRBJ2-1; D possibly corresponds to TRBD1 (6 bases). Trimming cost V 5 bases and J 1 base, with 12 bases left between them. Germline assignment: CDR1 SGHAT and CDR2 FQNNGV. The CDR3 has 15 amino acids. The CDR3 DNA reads TGTGCCAGCAGCCACCTAACAGGGTCCTACAATGAGCAGTTCTTC. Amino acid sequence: CASSHLTGSYNEQFF.

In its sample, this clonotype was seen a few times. The CDR3: CASSLSQAGGNEQYF. DNA for the CDR3: TGCGCCAGCAGCTTGTCGCAGGCGGGAGGGAACGAGCAGTACTTC. The genes are TRBV5-1 and TRBJ2-7, with TRBD2 identical over 9 bases. The V gene end was trimmed by 1 base and the J gene end by 5 bases; junction bases not matched to a gene: 7. The CDR3 runs to 15 residues. CDR1 SGHRS and CDR2 YFSETQ come from the germline V gene.

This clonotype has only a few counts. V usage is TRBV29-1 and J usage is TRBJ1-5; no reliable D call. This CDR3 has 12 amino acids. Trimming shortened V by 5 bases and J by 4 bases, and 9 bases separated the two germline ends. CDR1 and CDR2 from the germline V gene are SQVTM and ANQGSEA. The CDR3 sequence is CSVRHSNQPQHF. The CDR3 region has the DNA TGCAGCGTTAGACACAGTAATCAGCCCCAGCATTTT.

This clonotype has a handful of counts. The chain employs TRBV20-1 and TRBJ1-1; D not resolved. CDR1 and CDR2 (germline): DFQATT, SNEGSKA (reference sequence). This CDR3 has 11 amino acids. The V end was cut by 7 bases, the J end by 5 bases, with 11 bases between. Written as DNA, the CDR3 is TGCAGTGGCACGAGCATAACTGAAGCTTTCTTT. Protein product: CSGTSITEAFF.

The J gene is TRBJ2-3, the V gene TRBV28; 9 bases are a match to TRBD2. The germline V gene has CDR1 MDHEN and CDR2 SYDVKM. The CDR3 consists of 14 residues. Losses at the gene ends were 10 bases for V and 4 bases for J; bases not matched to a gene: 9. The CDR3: CATRISGSPDTQYF. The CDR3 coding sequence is TGTGCCACCAGAATTAGCGGGAGCCCAGATACGCAGTATTTT.

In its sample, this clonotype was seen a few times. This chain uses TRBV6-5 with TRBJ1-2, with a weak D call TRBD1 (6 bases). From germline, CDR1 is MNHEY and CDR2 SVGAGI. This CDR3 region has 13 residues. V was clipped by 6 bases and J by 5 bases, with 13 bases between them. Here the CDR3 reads CASSHGTSYGYTF. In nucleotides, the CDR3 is TGTGCCAGCAGCCACGGGACATCATATGGCTACACCTTC.

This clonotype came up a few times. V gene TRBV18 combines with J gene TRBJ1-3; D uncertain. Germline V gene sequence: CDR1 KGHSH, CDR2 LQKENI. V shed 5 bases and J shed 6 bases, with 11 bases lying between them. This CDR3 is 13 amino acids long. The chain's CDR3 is CASSEAHPNTIYF. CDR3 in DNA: TGTGCCAGCTCAGAAGCTCACCCAAACACCATATATTTT. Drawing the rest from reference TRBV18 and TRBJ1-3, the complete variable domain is NAGVMQNPRHLVRRRGQEARLRCSPMKGHSHVYWYRQLPEEGLKFMVYLQKENIIDESGMPKERFSAEFPKEGPSILRIQQVVRGDSAAYFCASSEAHPNTIYFGEGSWLTVV.

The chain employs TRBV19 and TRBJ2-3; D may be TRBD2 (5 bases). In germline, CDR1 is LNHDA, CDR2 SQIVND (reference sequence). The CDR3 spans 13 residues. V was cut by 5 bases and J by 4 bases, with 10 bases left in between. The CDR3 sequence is CASSVLAADTQYF. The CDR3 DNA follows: TGTGCCAGTAGTGTCCTAGCAGCAGATACGCAGTATTTT.

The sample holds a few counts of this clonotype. The CDR3 nucleotides are TGCGCCAGCAGCGGGACCGGGACAGCTTATAGCTACGAGCAGTACTTC. It is translated as CASSGTGTAYSYEQYF. This sequence joins TRBV5-1 and TRBJ2-7, with TRBD1 identical over 7 bases. Germline CDR1 and CDR2: SGHRS and YFSETQ. V trimming: 4 bases; J trimming: 3 bases; junction bases outside the gene matches: 13. This CDR3 contains 16 residues.

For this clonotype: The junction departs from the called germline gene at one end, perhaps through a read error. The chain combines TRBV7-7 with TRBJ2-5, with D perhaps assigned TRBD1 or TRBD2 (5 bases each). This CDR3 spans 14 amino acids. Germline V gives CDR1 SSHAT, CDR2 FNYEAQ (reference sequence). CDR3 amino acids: CASSLYLGVETQYF. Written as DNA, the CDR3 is TGTGCTAGCAGCTTATATTTGGGGGTGGAGACCCAGTACTTC.

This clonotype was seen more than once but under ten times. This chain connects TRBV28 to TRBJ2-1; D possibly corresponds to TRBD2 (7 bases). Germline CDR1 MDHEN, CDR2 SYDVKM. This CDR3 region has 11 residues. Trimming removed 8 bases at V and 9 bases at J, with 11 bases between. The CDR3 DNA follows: TGTGCCAGCCGGGGGGCTGGTGAGCAGTTCTTC. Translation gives CASRGAGEQFF.